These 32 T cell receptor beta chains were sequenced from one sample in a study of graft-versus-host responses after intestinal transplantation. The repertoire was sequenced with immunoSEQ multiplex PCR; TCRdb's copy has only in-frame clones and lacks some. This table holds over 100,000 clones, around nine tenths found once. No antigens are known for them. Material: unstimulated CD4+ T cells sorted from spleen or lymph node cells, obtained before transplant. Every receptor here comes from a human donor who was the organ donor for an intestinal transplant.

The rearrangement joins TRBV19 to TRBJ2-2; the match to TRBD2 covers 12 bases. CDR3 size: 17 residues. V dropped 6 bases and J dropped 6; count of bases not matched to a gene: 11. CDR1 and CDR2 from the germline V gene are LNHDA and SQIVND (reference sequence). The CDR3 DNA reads TGTGCCAGTAGGAGCAGACTAGCGGGAGTATTGGCCGGGGAGCTGTTTTTT. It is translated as CASRSRLAGVLAGELFF.

The CDR3 DNA reads TGTGCCAGCAGCTTTTCGTTTCTAGTTGCAGATACGCAGTATTTT. Its translation: CASSFSFLVADTQYF. The chain employs TRBV7-2 and TRBJ2-3, with D unresolved. CDR1 and CDR2 (germline): SGHTA, FQGNSA. The germline V and J ends were trimmed by 3 bases and 4 bases, with 14 bases remaining between them. The CDR3 length is 15 residues.

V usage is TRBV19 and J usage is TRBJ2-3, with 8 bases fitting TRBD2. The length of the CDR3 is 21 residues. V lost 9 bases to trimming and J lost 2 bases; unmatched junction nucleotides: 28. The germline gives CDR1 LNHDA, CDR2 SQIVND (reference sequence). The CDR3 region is CASSRRKKTDLAGQTTDTQYF. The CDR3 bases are TGTGCCAGCAGTCGACGAAAGAAAACAGACCTAGCGGGCCAGACCACAGATACGCAGTATTTT.

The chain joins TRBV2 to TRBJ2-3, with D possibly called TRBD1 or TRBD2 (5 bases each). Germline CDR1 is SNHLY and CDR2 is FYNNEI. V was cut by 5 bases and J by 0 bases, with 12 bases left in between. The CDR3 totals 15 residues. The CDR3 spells CASSLDGDSTDTQYF. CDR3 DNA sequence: TGTGCCAGCAGTCTCGACGGGGACAGCACAGATACGCAGTATTTT. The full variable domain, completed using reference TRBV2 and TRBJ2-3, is EPEVTQTPSHQVTQMGQEVILRCVPISNHLYFYWYRQILGQKVEFLVSFYNNEISEKSEIFDDQFSVERPDGSNFTLKIRSTKLEDSAMYFCASSLDGDSTDTQYFGPGTRLTVL.

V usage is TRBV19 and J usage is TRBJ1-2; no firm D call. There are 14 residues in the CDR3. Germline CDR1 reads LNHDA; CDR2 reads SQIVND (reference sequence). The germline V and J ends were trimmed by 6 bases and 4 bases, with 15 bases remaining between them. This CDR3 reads CASSPTPHPYGYTF. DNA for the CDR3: TGTGCCAGTAGCCCGACACCCCACCCCTATGGCTACACCTTC.

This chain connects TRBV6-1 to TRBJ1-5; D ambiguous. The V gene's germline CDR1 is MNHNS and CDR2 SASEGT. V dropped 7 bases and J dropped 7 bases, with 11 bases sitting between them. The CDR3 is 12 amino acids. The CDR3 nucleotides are TGTGCCAGCAATGGACCGGGACAGCCCCAGCATTTT. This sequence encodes CASNGPGQPQHF.

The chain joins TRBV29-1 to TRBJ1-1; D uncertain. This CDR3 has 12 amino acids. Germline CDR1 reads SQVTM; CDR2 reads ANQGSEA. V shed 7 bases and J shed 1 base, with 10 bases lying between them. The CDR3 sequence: CSAFGENTEAFF. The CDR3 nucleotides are TGCAGCGCATTCGGGGAGAACACTGAAGCTTTCTTT.

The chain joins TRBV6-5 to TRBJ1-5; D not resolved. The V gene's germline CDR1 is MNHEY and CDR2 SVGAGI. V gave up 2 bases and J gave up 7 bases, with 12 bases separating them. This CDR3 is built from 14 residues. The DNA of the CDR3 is TGTGCCAGCAGTTACGAGGCCCTGGGGCAGCCCCAGCATTTT. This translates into CASSYEALGQPQHF.

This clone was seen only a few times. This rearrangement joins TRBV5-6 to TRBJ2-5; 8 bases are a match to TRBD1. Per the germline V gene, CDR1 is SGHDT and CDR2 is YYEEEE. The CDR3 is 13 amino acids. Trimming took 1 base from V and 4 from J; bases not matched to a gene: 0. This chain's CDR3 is CASSLQGAETQYF. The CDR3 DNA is TGTGCCAGCAGCTTGCAGGGGGCAGAGACCCAGTACTTC.

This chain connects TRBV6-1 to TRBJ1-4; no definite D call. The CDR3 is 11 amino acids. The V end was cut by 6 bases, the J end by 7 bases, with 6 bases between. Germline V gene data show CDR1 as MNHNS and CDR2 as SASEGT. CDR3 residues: CASSLREKLFF. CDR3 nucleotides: TGTGCCAGCAGCCTTCGTGAAAAACTGTTTTTT.

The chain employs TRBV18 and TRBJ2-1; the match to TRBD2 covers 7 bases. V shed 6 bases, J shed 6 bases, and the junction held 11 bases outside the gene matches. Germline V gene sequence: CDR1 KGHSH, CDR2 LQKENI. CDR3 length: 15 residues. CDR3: CASSQSPGGGNEQFF. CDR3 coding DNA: TGTGCCAGCTCTCAAAGCCCGGGAGGTGGCAATGAGCAGTTCTTC.

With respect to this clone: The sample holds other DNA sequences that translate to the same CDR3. CDR3 in amino acids: CASSVQGGNQPQHF. CDR3 DNA: TGTGCCAGCAGTGTACAGGGAGGCAATCAGCCCCAGCATTTT. The chain has TRBV6-1 and TRBJ1-5, with a possible D match to TRBD1 (6 bases). In germline, CDR1 is MNHNS, CDR2 SASEGT. V was trimmed by 4 bases and J by 2 bases, leaving 9 bases between them. The CDR3 totals 14 residues.

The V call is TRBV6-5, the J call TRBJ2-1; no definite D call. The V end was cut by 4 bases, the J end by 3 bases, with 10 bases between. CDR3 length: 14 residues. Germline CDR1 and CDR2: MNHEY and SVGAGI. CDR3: CASSSHPIYNEQFF. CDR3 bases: TGTGCCAGCAGTTCTCATCCCATCTACAATGAGCAGTTCTTC.

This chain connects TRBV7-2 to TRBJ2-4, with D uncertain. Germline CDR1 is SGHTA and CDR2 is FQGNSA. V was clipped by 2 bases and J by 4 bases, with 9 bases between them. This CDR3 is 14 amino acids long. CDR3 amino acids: CASSLTGSKNIQYF. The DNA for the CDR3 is TGTGCCAGCAGCTTAACCGGGTCGAAAAACATTCAGTACTTC.

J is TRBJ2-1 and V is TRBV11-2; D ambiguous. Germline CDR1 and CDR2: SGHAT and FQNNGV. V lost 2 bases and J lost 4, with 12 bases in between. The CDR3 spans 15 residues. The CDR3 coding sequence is TGTGCCAGCAGCTTACAGGCCACGTCTTACAATGAGCAGTTCTTC. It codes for CASSLQATSYNEQFF.

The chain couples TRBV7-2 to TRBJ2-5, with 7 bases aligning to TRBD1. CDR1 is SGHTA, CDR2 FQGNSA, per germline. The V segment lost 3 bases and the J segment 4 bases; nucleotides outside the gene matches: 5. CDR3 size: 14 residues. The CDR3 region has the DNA TGTGCCAGCAGCTTCAATAGACAGGGAGAGACCCAGTACTTC. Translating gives CASSFNRQGETQYF.

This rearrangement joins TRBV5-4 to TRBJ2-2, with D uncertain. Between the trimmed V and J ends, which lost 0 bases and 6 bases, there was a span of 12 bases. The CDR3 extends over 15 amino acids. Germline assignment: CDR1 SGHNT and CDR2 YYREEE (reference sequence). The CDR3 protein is CASSLEATRAGELFF. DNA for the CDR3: TGTGCCAGCAGCTTGGAGGCCACCCGGGCCGGGGAGCTGTTTTTT.

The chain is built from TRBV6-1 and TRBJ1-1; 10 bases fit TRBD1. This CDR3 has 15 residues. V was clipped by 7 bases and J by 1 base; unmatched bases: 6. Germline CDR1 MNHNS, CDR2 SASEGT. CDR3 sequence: CASILRTGGNTEAFF. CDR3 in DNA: TGTGCCAGCATTCTAAGGACAGGGGGGAACACTGAAGCTTTCTTT.

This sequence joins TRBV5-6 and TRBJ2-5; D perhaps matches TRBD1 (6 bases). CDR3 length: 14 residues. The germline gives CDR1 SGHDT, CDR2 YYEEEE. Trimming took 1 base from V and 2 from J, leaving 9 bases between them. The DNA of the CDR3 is TGTGCCAGCAGCTTGCCAGGGGTTCAAGAGACCCAGTACTTC. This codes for CASSLPGVQETQYF.

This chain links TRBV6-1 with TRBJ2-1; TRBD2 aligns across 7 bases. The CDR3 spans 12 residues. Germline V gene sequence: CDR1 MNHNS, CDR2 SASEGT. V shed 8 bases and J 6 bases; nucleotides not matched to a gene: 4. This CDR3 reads CASQTGGNEQFF. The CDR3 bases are TGTGCCAGCCAGACGGGGGGCAATGAGCAGTTCTTC.

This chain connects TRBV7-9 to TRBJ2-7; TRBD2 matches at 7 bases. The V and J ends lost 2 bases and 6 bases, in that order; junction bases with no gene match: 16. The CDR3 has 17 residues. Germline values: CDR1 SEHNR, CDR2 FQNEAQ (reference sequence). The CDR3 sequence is CASSLIMQWGGEGEQYF. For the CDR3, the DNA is TGTGCCAGCAGCTTAATAATGCAGTGGGGGGGAGAAGGCGAGCAGTACTTC.

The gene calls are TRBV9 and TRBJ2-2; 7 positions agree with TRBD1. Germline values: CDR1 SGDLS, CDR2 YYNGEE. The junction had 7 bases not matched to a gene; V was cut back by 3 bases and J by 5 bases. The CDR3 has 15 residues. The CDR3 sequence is CASSARTGSTGELFF. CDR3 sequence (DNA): TGTGCCAGCAGCGCCCGGACAGGATCAACCGGGGAGCTGTTTTTT.

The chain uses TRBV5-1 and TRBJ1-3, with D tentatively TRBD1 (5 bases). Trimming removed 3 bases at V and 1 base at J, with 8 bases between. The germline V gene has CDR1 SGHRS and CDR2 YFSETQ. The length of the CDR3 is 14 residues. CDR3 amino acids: CASSWGTSGNTIYF. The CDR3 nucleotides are TGCGCCAGCAGCTGGGGGACTTCTGGAAACACCATATATTTT.

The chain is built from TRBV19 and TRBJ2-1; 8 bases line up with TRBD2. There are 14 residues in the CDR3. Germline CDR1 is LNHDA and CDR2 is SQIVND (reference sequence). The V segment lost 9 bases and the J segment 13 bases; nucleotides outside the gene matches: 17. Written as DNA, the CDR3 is TGTGCCAGCCGAGCGGGAGTTCAAGGGGTGCTTCAGTTCTTC. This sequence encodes CASRAGVQGVLQFF.

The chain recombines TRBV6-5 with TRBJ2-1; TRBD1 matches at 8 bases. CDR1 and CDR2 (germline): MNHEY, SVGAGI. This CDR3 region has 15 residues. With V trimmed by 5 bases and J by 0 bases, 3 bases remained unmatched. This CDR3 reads CASSQGARSYNEQFF. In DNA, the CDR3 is TGTGCCAGCAGTCAGGGGGCCCGCTCCTACAATGAGCAGTTCTTC.

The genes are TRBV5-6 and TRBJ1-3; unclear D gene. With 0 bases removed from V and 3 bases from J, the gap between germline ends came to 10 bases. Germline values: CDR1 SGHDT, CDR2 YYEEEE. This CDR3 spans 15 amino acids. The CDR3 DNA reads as TGTGCCAGCAGCTTGGCGATGTCAGATGGAAACACCATATATTTT. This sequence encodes CASSLAMSDGNTIYF.

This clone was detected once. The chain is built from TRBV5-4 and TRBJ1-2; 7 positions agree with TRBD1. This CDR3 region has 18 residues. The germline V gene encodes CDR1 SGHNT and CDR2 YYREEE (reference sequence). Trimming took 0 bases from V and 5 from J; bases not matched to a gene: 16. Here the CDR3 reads CASSLEGAGTGHQYGYTF. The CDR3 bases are TGTGCCAGCAGCTTGGAGGGGGCCGGGACGGGACACCAGTATGGCTACACCTTC.

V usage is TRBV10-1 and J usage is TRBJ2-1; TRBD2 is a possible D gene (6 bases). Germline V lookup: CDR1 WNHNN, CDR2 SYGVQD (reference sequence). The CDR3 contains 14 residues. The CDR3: CAARGKVRSNEQFF. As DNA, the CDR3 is TGCGCTGCGCGCGGGAAAGTAAGGAGCAATGAGCAGTTCTTC.

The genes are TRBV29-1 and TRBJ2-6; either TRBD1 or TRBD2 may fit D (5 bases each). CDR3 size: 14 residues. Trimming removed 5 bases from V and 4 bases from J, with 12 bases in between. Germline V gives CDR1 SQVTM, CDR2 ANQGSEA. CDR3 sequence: CSVSKGTGANVLTF. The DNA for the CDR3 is TGCAGCGTTAGTAAGGGGACGGGGGCCAACGTCCTGACTTTC.

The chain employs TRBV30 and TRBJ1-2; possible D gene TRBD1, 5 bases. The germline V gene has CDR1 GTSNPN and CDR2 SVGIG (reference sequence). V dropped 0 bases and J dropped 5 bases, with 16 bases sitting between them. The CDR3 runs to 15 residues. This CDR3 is CAWSVRRQIPYGYTF. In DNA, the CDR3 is TGTGCCTGGAGTGTACGGAGACAGATCCCTTATGGCTACACCTTC.

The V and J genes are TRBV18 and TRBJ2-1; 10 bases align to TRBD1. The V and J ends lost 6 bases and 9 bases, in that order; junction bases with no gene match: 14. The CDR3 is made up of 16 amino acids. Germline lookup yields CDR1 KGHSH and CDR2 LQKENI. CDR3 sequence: CASSPGQGVTMAEQFF. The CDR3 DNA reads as TGTGCCAGCTCTCCAGGACAGGGGGTTACTATGGCTGAGCAGTTCTTC.

The CDR3 sequence: CASSPSLAVGLYF. DNA for the CDR3: TGTGCCAGCAGCCCCTCGCTAGCCGTGGGGTTGTATTTT. The chain is built from TRBV7-7 and TRBJ2-3; possibly TRBD2 for D (5 bases). The CDR3 has 13 amino acids. Trimming shortened V by 5 bases and J by 14 bases, and 20 bases separated the two germline ends. Germline CDR1 is SSHAT and CDR2 is FNYEAQ (reference sequence). Together with reference TRBV7-7 and TRBJ2-3, the CDR3 gives the full variable domain: GAGVSQSPRYKVTKRGQDVTLRCDPISSHATLYWYQQALGQGPEFLTYFNYEAQPDKSGLPSDRFSAERPEGSISTLTIQRTEQRDSAMYRCASSPSLAVGLYFGPGTRLTVL.